The present TCR beta chain was sequenced within a study of blood T cells in healthy people across ages. Study at large: Capturing about one barcoded beta molecule per two T cells was achieved by template switching.

Through a sample-barcoded 5' primer and a J-beta primer mix, a second PCR was run for 7 to 11 cycles. From the 5' RACE reads, TCRdb called clonotypes with MiXCR, one entry per CDR3 protein. The sample has 2 million or so distinct CDR3 sequences; roughly 49% are singletons. Extracted total RNA amounted to at least 5 micrograms for each sample. The receptor comes from a woman in her 40s in good health. The sequencing input was blood.

Here the CDR3 DNA reads TGTGCCAGCAGCTCCCTCAGGAGCGGGGAGACACGAGAGACCCAGTACTTC. This encodes CASSSLRSGETRETQYF. The chain joins TRBV7-2 to TRBJ2-5, with 7 positions matching TRBD2. The V gene end was trimmed by 4 bases and the J gene end by 4 bases; junction bases not matched to a gene: 15. The length of the CDR3 is 17 residues. Germline lookup yields CDR1 SGHTA and CDR2 FQGNSA.